This entry lists 5 T cell receptor beta chains sequenced from one sample in a study of blood T cell repertoires in COVID-19. Assay: immunoSEQ multiplex PCR; the TCRdb copy retains only in-frame clones and omits some. The table records roughly 89,000 clones, roughly 80% of them present only once. The source material was peripheral blood. These receptors were taken from an elderly woman with acute or convalescent COVID-19.

V is TRBV18 and J is TRBJ1-2; 7 nucleotides line up with TRBD1. The CDR3 has 14 residues. Germline loops: CDR1 KGHSH, CDR2 LQKENI. V lost 3 bases to trimming and J lost 2 bases; unmatched junction nucleotides: 3. CDR3 nucleotide sequence: TGTGCCAGCTCACCGACAGGGATAAACTATGGCTACACCTTC. It yields the protein CASSPTGINYGYTF.

The chain recombines TRBV4-3 with TRBJ1-4; D gene ambiguous. Germline V CDR1 and CDR2: LGHNA, YSLEER. The ends were cut back, 5 bases at V and 0 bases at J, with 10 bases in the middle. This CDR3 comprises 15 residues. The CDR3 here is CASSVSGATNEKLFF. CDR3 nucleotides: TGCGCCAGCAGCGTCTCAGGTGCAACTAATGAAAAACTGTTTTTT.

This chain links TRBV19 with TRBJ1-1; maybe TRBD1 (5 bases). Germline assignment: CDR1 LNHDA and CDR2 SQIVND (reference sequence). The ends were cut back, 5 bases at V and 8 bases at J, with 6 bases in the middle. The CDR3 spans 10 residues. The chain's CDR3 is CASSRGEAFF. CDR3 in DNA: TGTGCCAGTAGTCGGGGGGAAGCTTTCTTT.

V usage is TRBV4-1 and J usage is TRBJ1-2; TRBD1 agrees at 7 bases. CDR3 length: 14 residues. The germline CDR1 and CDR2 sequences are MGHRA and YSYEKL. J was trimmed by 5 bases and V by 4 bases; bases with no gene match: 7. The CDR3: CASSPPTGRYGYTF. The CDR3 DNA reads as TGCGCCAGCAGCCCGCCGACAGGGAGATATGGCTACACCTTC.

The rearrangement links TRBV10-1 to TRBJ1-1; D perhaps matches TRBD1 (5 bases). Germline lookup yields CDR1 WNHNN and CDR2 SYGVQD (reference sequence). The CDR3 loop spans 11 amino acids. V lost 5 bases, J lost 8 bases, and 9 bases lay in between. The CDR3 DNA follows: TGCGCCAGCAGTCAGGGTTTGGAAGCTTTCTTT. Amino acid sequence: CASSQGLEAFF.